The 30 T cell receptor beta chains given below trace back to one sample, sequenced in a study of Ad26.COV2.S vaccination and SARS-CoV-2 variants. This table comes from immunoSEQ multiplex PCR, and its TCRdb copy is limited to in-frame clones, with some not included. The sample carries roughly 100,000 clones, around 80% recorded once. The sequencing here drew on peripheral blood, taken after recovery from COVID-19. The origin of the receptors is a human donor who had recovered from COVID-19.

CDR3 sequence (DNA): TGTGCCAGCACTACAGGGCCCACTGAAGCTTTCTTT. Translated: CASTTGPTEAFF. The rearrangement links TRBV28 to TRBJ1-1; D may be TRBD1 (6 bases). The V and J ends lost 7 bases and 4 bases respectively, with 10 bases between them. CDR1 is MDHEN, CDR2 SYDVKM, per germline. The CDR3 spans 12 residues. Full variable domain (outside the CDR3, taken from reference TRBV28 and TRBJ1-1): DVKVTQSSRYLVKRTGEKVFLECVQDMDHENMFWYRQDPGLGLRLIYFSYDVKMKEKGDIPEGYSVSREKKERFSLILESASTNQTSMYLCASTTGPTEAFFGQGTRLTVV.

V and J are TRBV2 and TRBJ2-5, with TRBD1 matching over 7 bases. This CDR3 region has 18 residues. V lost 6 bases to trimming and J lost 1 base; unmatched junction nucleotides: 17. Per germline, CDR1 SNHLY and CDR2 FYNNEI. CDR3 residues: CASRKGRQGESLQETQYF. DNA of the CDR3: TGTGCCAGCAGGAAAGGGCGTCAGGGGGAATCCCTCCAAGAGACCCAGTACTTC.

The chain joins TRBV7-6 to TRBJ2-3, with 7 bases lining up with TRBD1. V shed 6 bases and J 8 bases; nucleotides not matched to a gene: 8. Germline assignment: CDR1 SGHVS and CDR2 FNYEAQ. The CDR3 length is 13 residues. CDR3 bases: TGTGCCAGCAGTAGAACAGGGGCAGGTACGCAGTATTTT. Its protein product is CASSRTGAGTQYF.

The CDR3 sequence: CASSFLSLAAFNEKLFF. The CDR3 nucleotides are TGTGCCAGCAGTTTTCTGTCTCTGGCAGCCTTTAATGAAAAACTGTTTTTT. The V call is TRBV28, the J call TRBJ1-4; no clear D gene. The CDR3 extends over 17 amino acids. V lost 3 bases, J lost 4 bases, and 18 bases lay in between. Germline V gene data show CDR1 as MDHEN and CDR2 as SYDVKM. Together with reference TRBV28 and TRBJ1-4, the CDR3 gives the full variable domain: DVKVTQSSRYLVKRTGEKVFLECVQDMDHENMFWYRQDPGLGLRLIYFSYDVKMKEKGDIPEGYSVSREKKERFSLILESASTNQTSMYLCASSFLSLAAFNEKLFFGSGTQLSVL.

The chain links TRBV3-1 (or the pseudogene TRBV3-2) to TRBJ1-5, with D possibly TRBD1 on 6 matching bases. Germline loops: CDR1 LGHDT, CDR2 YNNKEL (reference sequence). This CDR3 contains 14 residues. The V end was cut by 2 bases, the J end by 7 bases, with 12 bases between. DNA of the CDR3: TGTGCCAGCAGCCAAAATAGGGGGGGACAGCCCCAGCATTTT. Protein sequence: CASSQNRGGQPQHF.

The CDR3 protein is CASSADGQGGTEAFF. DNA for the CDR3: TGCGCCAGCAGTGCGGACGGACAGGGAGGAACTGAAGCTTTCTTT. The V and J genes are TRBV10-1 and TRBJ1-1; 8 bases agree with TRBD1. Germline CDR1 WNHNN, CDR2 SYGVQD (reference sequence). V gave up 4 bases and J gave up 5 bases; unmatched junction bases: 9. CDR3 size: 15 residues.

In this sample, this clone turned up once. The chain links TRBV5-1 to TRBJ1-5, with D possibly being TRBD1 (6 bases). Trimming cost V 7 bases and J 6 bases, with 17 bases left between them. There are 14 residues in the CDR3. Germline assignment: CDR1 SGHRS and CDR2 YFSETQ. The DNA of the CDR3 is TGCGCCAGCGCTGCCGGGACATCTGGTCAGCCCCAGCATTTT. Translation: CASAAGTSGQPQHF.

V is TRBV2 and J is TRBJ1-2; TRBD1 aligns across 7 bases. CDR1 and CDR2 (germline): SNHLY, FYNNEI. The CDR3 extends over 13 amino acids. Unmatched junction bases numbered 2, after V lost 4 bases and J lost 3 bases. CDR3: CASSAGQDYGYTF. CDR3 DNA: TGTGCCAGCAGTGCAGGACAGGACTATGGCTACACCTTC.

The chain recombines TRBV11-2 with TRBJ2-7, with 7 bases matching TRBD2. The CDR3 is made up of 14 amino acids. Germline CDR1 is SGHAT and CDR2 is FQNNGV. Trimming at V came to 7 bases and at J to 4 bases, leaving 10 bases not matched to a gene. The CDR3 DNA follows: TGTGCCAGCACCACTACCAGCGGGACTTACGAGCAGTACTTC. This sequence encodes CASTTTSGTYEQYF.

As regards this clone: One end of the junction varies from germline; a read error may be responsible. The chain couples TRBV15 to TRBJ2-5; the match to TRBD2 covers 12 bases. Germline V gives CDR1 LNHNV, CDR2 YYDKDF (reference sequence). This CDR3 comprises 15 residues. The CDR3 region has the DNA TGTGCCACCAGCACGACTAGCGGGGGACAAGAGACCCGGTACTTC. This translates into CATSTTSGGQETRYF.

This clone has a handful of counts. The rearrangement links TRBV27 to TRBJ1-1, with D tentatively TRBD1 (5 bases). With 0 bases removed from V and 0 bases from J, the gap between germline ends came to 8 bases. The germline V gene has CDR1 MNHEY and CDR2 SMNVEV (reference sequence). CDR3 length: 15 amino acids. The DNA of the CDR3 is TGTGCCAGCAGTTTATCGACAGACATGAACACTGAAGCTTTCTTT. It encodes CASSLSTDMNTEAFF.

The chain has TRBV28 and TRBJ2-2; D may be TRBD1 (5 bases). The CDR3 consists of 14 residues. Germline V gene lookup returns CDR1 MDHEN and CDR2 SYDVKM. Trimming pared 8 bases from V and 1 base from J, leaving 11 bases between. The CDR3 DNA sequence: TGTGCCAGCTTTGGGCAGGGGAACACCGGGGAGCTGTTTTTT. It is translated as CASFGQGNTGELFF.

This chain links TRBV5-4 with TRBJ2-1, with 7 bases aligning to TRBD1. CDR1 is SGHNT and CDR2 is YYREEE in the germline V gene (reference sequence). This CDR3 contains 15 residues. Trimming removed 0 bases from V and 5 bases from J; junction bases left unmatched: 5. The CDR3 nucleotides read TGTGCCAGCAGCTTGGCCCGGACAGGTAACAATGAGCAGTTCTTC. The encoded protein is CASSLARTGNNEQFF.

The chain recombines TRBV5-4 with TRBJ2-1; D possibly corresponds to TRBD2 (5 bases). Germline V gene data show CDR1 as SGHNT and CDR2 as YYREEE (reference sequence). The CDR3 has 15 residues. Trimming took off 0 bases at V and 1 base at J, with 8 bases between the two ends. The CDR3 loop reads CASSLAGSSYNEQFF. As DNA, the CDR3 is TGTGCCAGCAGCTTGGCGGGGAGTTCCTACAATGAGCAGTTCTTC.

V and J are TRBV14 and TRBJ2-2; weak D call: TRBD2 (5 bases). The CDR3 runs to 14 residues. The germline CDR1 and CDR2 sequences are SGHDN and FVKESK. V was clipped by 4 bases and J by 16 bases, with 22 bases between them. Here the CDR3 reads CASSLSSAVGSPFF. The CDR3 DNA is TGTGCCAGCAGCCTCTCATCCGCGGTAGGGAGTCCGTTTTTT.

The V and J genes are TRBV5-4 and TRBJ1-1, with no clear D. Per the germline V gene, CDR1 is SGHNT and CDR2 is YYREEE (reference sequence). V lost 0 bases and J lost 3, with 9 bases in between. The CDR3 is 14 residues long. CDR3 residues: CASSLDPPYTEAFF. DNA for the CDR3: TGTGCCAGCAGCTTGGACCCGCCGTACACTGAAGCTTTCTTT.

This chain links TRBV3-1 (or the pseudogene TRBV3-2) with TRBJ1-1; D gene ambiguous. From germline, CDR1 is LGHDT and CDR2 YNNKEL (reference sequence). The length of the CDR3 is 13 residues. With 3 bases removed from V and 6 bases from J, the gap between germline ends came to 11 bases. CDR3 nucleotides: TGTGCCAGCAGCCATTCGGTAAATTCTGAAGCTTTCTTT. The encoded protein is CASSHSVNSEAFF.

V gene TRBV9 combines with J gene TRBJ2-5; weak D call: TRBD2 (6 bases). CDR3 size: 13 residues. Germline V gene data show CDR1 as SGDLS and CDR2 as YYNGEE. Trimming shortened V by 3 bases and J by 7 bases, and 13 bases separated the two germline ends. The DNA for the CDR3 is TGTGCCAGCAGCGAGGGACTCCAGGGGACCCAGTACTTC. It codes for CASSEGLQGTQYF.

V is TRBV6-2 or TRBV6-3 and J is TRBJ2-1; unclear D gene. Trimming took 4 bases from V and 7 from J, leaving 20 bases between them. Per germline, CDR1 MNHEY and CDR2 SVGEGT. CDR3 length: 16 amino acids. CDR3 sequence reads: CASSSRAWSEANEQFF. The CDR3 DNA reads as TGTGCCAGCAGTTCCCGGGCATGGAGCGAAGCTAATGAGCAGTTCTTC.

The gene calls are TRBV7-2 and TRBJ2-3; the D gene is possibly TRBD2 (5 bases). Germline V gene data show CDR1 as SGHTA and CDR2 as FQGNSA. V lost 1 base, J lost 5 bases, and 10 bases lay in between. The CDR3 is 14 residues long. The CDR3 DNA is TGTGCCAGCAGCTTAGGACGGGGAAAAGATACGCAGTATTTT. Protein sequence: CASSLGRGKDTQYF.

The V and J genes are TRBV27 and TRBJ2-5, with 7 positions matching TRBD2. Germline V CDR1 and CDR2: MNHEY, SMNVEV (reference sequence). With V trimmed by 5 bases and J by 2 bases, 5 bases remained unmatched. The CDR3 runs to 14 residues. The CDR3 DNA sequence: TGTGCCAGCAGTCCCAACGGGGGGCAAGAGACCCAGTACTTC. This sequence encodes CASSPNGGQETQYF.

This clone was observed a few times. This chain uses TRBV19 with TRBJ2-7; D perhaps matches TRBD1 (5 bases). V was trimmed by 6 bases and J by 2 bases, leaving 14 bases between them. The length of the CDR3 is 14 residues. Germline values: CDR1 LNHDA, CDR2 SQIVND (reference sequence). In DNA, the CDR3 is TGTGCCAGTAGCCGCTCGACACAGGCCTACGAGCAGTACTTC. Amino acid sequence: CASSRSTQAYEQYF.

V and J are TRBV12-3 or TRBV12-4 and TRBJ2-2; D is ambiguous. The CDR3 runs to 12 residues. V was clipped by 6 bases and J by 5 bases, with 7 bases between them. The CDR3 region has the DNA TGTGCCAGCAGCATACATACCGGGGAGCTGTTTTTT. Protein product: CASSIHTGELFF.

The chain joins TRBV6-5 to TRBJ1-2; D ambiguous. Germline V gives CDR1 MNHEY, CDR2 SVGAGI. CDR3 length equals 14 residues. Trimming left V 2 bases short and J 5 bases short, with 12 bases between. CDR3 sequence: CASSYVLAGYGYTF. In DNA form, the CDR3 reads TGTGCCAGCAGTTACGTCCTGGCTGGATATGGCTACACCTTC.

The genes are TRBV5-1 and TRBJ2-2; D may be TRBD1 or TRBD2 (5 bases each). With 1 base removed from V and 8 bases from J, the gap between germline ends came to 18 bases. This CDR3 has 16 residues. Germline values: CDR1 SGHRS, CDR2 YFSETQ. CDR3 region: CASSLLTGASTGELFF. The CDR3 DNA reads TGCGCCAGCAGCTTGTTAACCGGGGCGTCTACTGGGGAGCTGTTTTTT.

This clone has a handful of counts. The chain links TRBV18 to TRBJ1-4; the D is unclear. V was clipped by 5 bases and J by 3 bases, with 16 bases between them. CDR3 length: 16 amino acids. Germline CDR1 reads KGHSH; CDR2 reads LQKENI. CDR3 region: CASSTAPSQPNEKLFF. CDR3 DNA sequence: TGTGCCAGCTCAACCGCCCCGTCTCAACCTAATGAAAAACTGTTTTTT.

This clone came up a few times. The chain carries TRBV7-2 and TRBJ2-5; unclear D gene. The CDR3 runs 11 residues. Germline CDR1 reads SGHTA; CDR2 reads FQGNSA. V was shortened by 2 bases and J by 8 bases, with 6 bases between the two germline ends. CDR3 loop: CASSLYHTQYF. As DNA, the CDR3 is TGTGCCAGCAGCTTATATCACACCCAGTACTTC.

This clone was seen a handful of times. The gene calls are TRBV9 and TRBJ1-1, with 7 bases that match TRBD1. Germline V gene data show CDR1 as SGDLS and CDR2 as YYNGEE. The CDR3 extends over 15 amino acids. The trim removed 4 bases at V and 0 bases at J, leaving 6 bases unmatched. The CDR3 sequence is CASSPRGLMNTEAFF. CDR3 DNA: TGTGCCAGCAGCCCCAGGGGGTTAATGAACACTGAAGCTTTCTTT.

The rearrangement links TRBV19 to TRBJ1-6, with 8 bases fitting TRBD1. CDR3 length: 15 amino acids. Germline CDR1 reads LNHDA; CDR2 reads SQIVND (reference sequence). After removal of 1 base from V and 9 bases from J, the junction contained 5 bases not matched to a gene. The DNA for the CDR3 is TGTGCCAGTAGTATAGTCACAGGGGGGGGTTCACCCCTCCACTTT. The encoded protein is CASSIVTGGGSPLHF.

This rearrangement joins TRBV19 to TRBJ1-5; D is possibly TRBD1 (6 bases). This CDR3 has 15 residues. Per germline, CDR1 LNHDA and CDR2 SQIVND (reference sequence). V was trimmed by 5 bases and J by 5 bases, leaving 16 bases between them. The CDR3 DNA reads TGTGCCAGTAGTCGGGCAGGGGTGAGGGATCAGCCCCAGCATTTT. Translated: CASSRAGVRDQPQHF.